This T cell receptor beta chain was retrieved from a study of blood T cell repertoires in COVID-19. As for the study in general: Spain, Italy and the United States supplied samples that represented acute and convalescent COVID-19. The cDNA or gDNA used as material had been derived from T cells, B-cell-depleted T cells, or PBMCs.

Original data processing: Using reference gene primer amplification, nucleated cell counts were estimated. Assay: immunoSEQ multiplex PCR; the TCRdb copy retains only in-frame clones and omits some. V and J calls and clone size come straight from that table; D and trimming were deduced from the DNA. The sample comprises some 260,000 clones, 70% to 90% of which are singletons, and around 1.5% rests with the top ten. Looked up from germline, CDR1 is SGHTA and CDR2 is FQGNSA. The V gene lost 5 bases and the J gene lost 8 bases, with 10 bases spanning the gap. The CDR3 sequence is 13 residues long. The chain has TRBV7-2 and TRBJ1-6; unclear D gene. Sequenced sample: peripheral blood. The receptor was derived from an elderly man with acute or convalescent COVID-19. CDR3 amino acids: CASSRRIDSPLHF. The CDR3, as DNA: TGTGCCAGCAGCCGGCGGATTGATTCACCCCTCCACTTT.